This T cell receptor beta chain was retrieved from a study of identical twins. Regarding the study as a whole: Insertion counts were lower in abundant cord blood beta clonotypes, a trend that memory repertoires did not show.

TCRdb re-analysed the 5' RACE reads in MiXCR, keeping a single row per CDR3 protein. The sample yields 450,000 to 650,000 distinct CDR3 sequences, over 8.5% seen once. Of note for this clonotype: Its antigen is unidentified.

This CDR3 is 13 amino acids long. Trimming left V 8 bases short and J 9 bases short, with 19 bases between. The germline gives CDR1 SNHLY, CDR2 FYNNEI. The same data also contributed to another study, on yellow fever vaccine responses in identical twins.

The TCR originated in a woman between 18 and 30 years old in good health. The chain has TRBV2 and TRBJ1-1; possible D gene TRBD1, 6 bases. The sample comprised PBMCs. The CDR3 sequence is CASPGGASPKAFF. The CDR3 nucleotides read TGTGCCAGCCCCGGGGGGGCCTCCCCAAAAGCTTTCTTT.